This TCR beta chain was captured by sequencing in a study of OX40 agonist ivuxolimab in advanced cancers. Assay: immunoSEQ multiplex PCR; the TCRdb copy retains only in-frame clones and omits some. The data show under 80,000 clones, 92% seen once. Between the trimmed V and J ends, which lost 5 bases and 4 bases, there was a span of 6 bases. Germline V lookup: CDR1 SEHNR, CDR2 FQNEAQ (reference sequence). There are 11 residues in the CDR3. Study-level points and caveats: The mean number of expanded clones was higher in CD8+ T cells than in CD4+.

Turning to this clone: What it binds is not known. Other DNA sequences from this sample encode an identical CDR3 as well.

The chain is built from TRBV7-9 and TRBJ2-7; D uncertain. This specimen was CD4+ or CD8+ T cells sorted from blood, taken in a trial of the OX40 agonist ivuxolimab. The sequence was collected from an adult with an advanced solid tumor such as melanoma, head and neck, liver or kidney cancer. In DNA, the CDR3 is TGTGCCAGCAGCCCCGCATACGAGCAGTACTTC. This gives the protein CASSPAYEQYF.